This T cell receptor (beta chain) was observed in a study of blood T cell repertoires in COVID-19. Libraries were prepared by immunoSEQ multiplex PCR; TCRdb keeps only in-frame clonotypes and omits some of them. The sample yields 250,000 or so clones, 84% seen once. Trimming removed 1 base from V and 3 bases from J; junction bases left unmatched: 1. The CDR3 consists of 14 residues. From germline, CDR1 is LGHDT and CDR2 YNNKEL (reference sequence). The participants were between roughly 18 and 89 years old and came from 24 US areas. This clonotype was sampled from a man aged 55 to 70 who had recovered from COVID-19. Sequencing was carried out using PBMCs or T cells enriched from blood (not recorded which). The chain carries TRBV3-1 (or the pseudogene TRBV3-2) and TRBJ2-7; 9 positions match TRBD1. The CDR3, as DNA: TGTGCCAGCAGCCAAGGGGACAGGGACTACGAGCAGTACTTC. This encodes CASSQGDRDYEQYF.